The 19 T cell receptor beta chains below were found in one sample sequenced in a study of CD8 T cells in ankylosing spondylitis. TCRdb fed the 5' RACE reads into MiXCR, producing one record per CDR3 protein. The sample has hundreds of thousands of distinct CDR3 sequences, 12% seen once; the top ten hold more than 0.5%. Study-level findings and limits: What appeared characteristic of ankylosing spondylitis blood was a TCR beta motif of eight highly homologous variants.

These receptors lack a known antigen. The source material was blood, either unsorted or a sorted T cell fraction (not recorded which). The receptors come from a male donor with ankylosing spondylitis.

The sample holds a few counts of this clonotype. V usage is TRBV15 and J usage is TRBJ2-7; weak D call: TRBD2 (6 bases). The germline V and J ends were trimmed by 1 base and 2 bases, with 9 bases remaining between them. CDR1 and CDR2 from the germline V gene are LNHNV and YYDKDF (reference sequence). The CDR3 has 14 amino acids. CDR3 region: CATSRVGGPYEQYF. The CDR3 nucleotides are TGTGCCACCAGCAGAGTGGGGGGACCCTACGAGCAGTACTTC.

The chain joins TRBV5-1 to TRBJ2-5, with 8 bases identical to TRBD1. This CDR3 has 15 residues. Germline V gives CDR1 SGHRS, CDR2 YFSETQ. After removal of 2 bases from V and 5 bases from J, the junction contained 8 bases not matched to a gene. This CDR3 reads CASSLWAGGQETQYF. CDR3 bases: TGCGCCAGCAGCTTATGGGCAGGGGGCCAGGAGACCCAGTACTTC.

V gene TRBV6-2 or TRBV6-3 combines with J gene TRBJ1-1; D gene ambiguous. Trimming removed 6 bases at V and 1 base at J, with 15 bases between. This CDR3 comprises 15 residues. Germline V gene sequence: CDR1 MNHEY, CDR2 SVGEGT. The DNA for the CDR3 is TGTGCCAGCAGCCTTATCCCTGCATGGAACACTGAAGCTTTCTTT. Translating gives CASSLIPAWNTEAFF.

This clonotype showed up just a few times. The chain uses TRBV5-1 and TRBJ1-2, with no clear D. CDR1 and CDR2 from the germline V gene are SGHRS and YFSETQ. V was shortened by 0 bases and J by 4 bases, with 16 bases between the two germline ends. This CDR3 region has 16 residues. CDR3 region: CASSLAVTPTTYGYTF. The CDR3 DNA is TGCGCCAGCAGCTTGGCTGTCACCCCGACGACCTATGGCTACACCTTC. Drawing the rest from reference TRBV5-1 and TRBJ1-2, the complete variable domain is KAGVTQTPRYLIKTRGQQVTLSCSPISGHRSVSWYQQTPGQGLQFLFEYFSETQRNKGNFPGRFSGRQFSNSRSEMNVSTLELGDSALYLCASSLAVTPTTYGYTFGSGTRLTVV.

As for this clonotype: One end of the junction does not line up with germline, which may come from a read error. The chain couples TRBV2 to TRBJ2-5, with 8 positions matching TRBD1. From germline, CDR1 is SNHLY and CDR2 FYNNEI. The CDR3 sequence is 15 residues long. The CDR3 DNA is TGTACCAGCAGTGAAGCGAACAGGGGGGCCGAGACCCAGTACTTC. This sequence encodes CTSSEANRGAETQYF.

The chain recombines TRBV12-3 or TRBV12-4 with TRBJ2-1, with 10 bases that match TRBD2. CDR3 size: 15 residues. V gave up 7 bases and J gave up 4 bases; unmatched junction bases: 7. The CDR3: CASTVSGRSYNEQFF. For the CDR3, the DNA is TGTGCCAGCACTGTTAGCGGGAGGTCTTACAATGAGCAGTTCTTC.

This clonotype was counted only a few times. This chain connects TRBV28 to TRBJ2-7, with a weak D call TRBD1 (6 bases). V lost 6 bases, J lost 6 bases, and 15 bases lay in between. Germline CDR1 and CDR2: MDHEN and SYDVKM. The CDR3 covers 13 residues. The DNA of the CDR3 is TGTGCCAGCAGAGTACCAGGGGTCCGCGAGCAGTACTTC. Amino acid sequence: CASRVPGVREQYF.

There are many counts of this clonotype. The CDR3 region is CASITGTSNEQFF. DNA of the CDR3: TGTGCCAGCATAACCGGGACTAGCAATGAGCAGTTCTTC. The chain combines TRBV2 with TRBJ2-1, with TRBD2 identical over 8 bases. CDR3 length equals 13 residues. Trimming removed 7 bases from V and 6 bases from J; junction bases left unmatched: 5. Germline values: CDR1 SNHLY, CDR2 FYNNEI.

As DNA, the CDR3 is TGCAGTGCTCCCTCATACCTCCCTAACAGGGATCTAGCCAAAAACATTCAGTACTTC. This codes for CSAPSYLPNRDLAKNIQYF. J is TRBJ2-4 and V is TRBV20-1; tentative D call: TRBD1 (6 bases). The CDR3 spans 19 residues. Trimming removed 5 bases from V and 0 bases from J, with 26 bases in between. Germline CDR1 DFQATT, CDR2 SNEGSKA (reference sequence).

This clonotype was seen many times. This chain uses TRBV3-1 with TRBJ2-4; possible D gene TRBD1, 7 bases. The CDR3 is made up of 14 amino acids. V lost 4 bases and J 5 bases, leaving 12 bases between the germline ends. Germline CDR1 and CDR2: LGHDT and YNNKEL (reference sequence). The CDR3 reads CASSRRGPENIQYF. In DNA form, the CDR3 reads TGTGCCAGCAGCCGGAGGGGGCCCGAAAACATTCAGTACTTC.

In this sample, this clonotype turned up many times. The rearrangement uses TRBV7-2 and TRBJ2-3; 9 bases align to TRBD2. Germline values: CDR1 SGHTA, CDR2 FQGNSA. The CDR3 totals 14 residues. Unmatched junction bases numbered 10, after V lost 1 base and J lost 14 bases. CDR3 loop: CASSLDRSGRRRYF. In nucleotides, the CDR3 is TGTGCCAGCAGCTTAGACAGGAGCGGGAGGCGGAGGTATTTT.

CDR3 sequence: CASSLVAGANQETQYF. The CDR3 DNA is TGTGCCAGCAGTTTAGTAGCGGGGGCCAACCAAGAGACCCAGTACTTC. This chain joins TRBV12-3 or TRBV12-4 and TRBJ2-5, with 9 bases fitting TRBD2. The junction had 3 bases not matched to a gene; V was cut back by 1 base and J by 0 bases. CDR3 length: 16 residues.

There are many counts of this clonotype. The chain recombines TRBV5-1 with TRBJ2-3, with D maybe TRBD1 (6 bases). The V gene lost 0 bases and the J gene lost 4 bases, with 9 bases spanning the gap. The CDR3 contains 14 residues. CDR1 is SGHRS, CDR2 YFSETQ, per germline. The CDR3 DNA follows: TGCGCCAGCAGCTTGGGGACAGTCCCAGATACGCAGTATTTT. This translates into CASSLGTVPDTQYF.

This chain joins TRBV5-1 and TRBJ1-2, with a possible D match to TRBD1 (5 bases). Trimming cost V 2 bases and J 4 bases, with 18 bases left between them. Germline V gives CDR1 SGHRS, CDR2 YFSETQ. This CDR3 has 16 residues. The CDR3 reads CASSFESGITSYGYTF. CDR3 coding DNA: TGCGCCAGCAGCTTTGAGTCAGGGATCACCTCCTATGGCTACACCTTC.

The chain carries TRBV6-2 or TRBV6-3 and TRBJ1-2, with D perhaps matching TRBD1 (6 bases). Trimming took off 0 bases at V and 7 bases at J, with 9 bases between the two ends. The germline CDR1 and CDR2 sequences are MNHEY and SVGEGT. The CDR3 sequence is 13 residues long. The CDR3 protein is CASSYSQGIGYTF. CDR3 in DNA: TGTGCCAGCAGTTACTCACAGGGCATTGGCTACACCTTC.

The rearrangement links TRBV28 to TRBJ1-2, with 7 bases lining up with TRBD1. The CDR3 consists of 13 residues. Germline V CDR1 and CDR2: MDHEN, SYDVKM. V lost 6 bases and J lost 4; bases outside the gene matches: 5. CDR3 protein: CASRQTGTYGYTF. CDR3 nucleotides: TGTGCCAGCAGACAGACAGGGACCTATGGCTACACCTTC.

This clonotype came up a few times. This rearrangement joins TRBV6-2 or TRBV6-3 to TRBJ2-7; D gene uncertain. The germline V gene has CDR1 MNHEY and CDR2 SVGEGT. This CDR3 has 12 amino acids. Trimming removed 6 bases at V and 5 bases at J, with 11 bases between. CDR3 amino acids: CASRNPTNEQYF. The CDR3 DNA is TGTGCCAGCAGAAACCCCACCAACGAGCAGTACTTC.

This clonotype was detected many times. The chain joins TRBV29-1 to TRBJ1-2; 12 bases fit TRBD1. CDR3 length: 13 amino acids. V trimming: 6 bases; J trimming: 6 bases; junction bases outside the gene matches: 5. From germline, CDR1 is SQVTM and CDR2 ANQGSEA. The CDR3 nucleotides read TGCAGCGTGGATGGGACAGGGGGCGATGGCTACACCTTC. Its translation is CSVDGTGGDGYTF.

The chain carries TRBV29-1 and TRBJ2-5; tentative D call: TRBD2 (6 bases). The CDR3 has 13 residues. V dropped 3 bases and J dropped 5 bases, with 13 bases sitting between them. Germline V gene data show CDR1 as SQVTM and CDR2 as ANQGSEA. CDR3 sequence: CSVDIASAETQYF. The CDR3 region has the DNA TGCAGCGTTGATATAGCTAGCGCGGAGACCCAGTACTTC.